The sample holds many counts of the clone carrying this T cell receptor (beta chain). The target antigen is unknown. The data are from a study of CD8 T cells in ankylosing spondylitis. Study observations and caveats: Several of the motif variants were reported before in synovial fluid and blood from reactive arthritis. Disease-linked clones reportedly concentrated significantly in matched ankylosing spondylitis synovial fluid.

Germline CDR1 and CDR2: KGHSH and LQKENI. V gave up 6 bases and J gave up 6 bases, with 14 bases separating them. CDR3 length: 13 amino acids. From the 5' RACE reads, TCRdb called clonotypes with MiXCR, one entry per CDR3 protein. The table lists over 95,000 distinct CDR3 sequences, about 8.5% of them singletons. Sequencing was performed on blood, either unsorted or a sorted T cell fraction (not recorded which). This chain links TRBV18 with TRBJ1-1, with D hard to call. The clonotype comes from a male donor with ankylosing spondylitis or in good health (not recorded which). The CDR3 loop reads CASSTSPRAEAFF. Written as DNA, the CDR3 is TGTGCCAGCTCGACCTCACCCCGGGCTGAAGCTTTCTTT.